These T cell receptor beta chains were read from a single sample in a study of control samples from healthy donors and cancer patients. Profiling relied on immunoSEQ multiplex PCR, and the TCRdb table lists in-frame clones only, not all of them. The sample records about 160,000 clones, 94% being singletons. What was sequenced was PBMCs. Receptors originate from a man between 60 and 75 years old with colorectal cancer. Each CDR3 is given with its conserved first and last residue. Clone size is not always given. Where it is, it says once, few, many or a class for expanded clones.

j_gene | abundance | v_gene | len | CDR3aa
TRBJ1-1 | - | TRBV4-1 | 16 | CASSQDVTGRWTEAFF
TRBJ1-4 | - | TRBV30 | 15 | CAWSVQDRDLGKLFF
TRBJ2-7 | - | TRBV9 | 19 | CASSVALRDKIIGPYEQYF
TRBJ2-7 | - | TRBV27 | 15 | CASSFTVRHLYEQYF
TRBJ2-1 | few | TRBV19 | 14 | CASSRTGGDNEQFF
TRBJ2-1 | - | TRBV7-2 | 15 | CASSPGAGEYNEQFF
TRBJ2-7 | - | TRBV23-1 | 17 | CASSQSFRIASIYEQYF
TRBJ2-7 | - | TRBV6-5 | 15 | CASSSSLAGAYEQYF
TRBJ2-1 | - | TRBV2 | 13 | CASGPSSYNEQFF
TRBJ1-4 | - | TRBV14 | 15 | CASSPRTGQNEKLFF
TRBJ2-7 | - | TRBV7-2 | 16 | CASSPGVGDIVGEQYF
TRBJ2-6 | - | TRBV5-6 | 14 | CASSLASGANVLTF
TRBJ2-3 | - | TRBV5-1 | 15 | CASSPDRGGTDTQYF
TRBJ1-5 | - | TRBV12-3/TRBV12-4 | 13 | CASTDRGGQPQHF
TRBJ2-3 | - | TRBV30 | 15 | CAWSVNSPSTDTQYF
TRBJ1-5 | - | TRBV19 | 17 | CASSTQNDRGRFQPQHF
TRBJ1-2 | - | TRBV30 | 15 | CAWSHRTGGPYGYTF
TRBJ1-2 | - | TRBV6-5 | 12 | CASRNGKYGYTF
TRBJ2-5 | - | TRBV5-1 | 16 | CASSRQGMVGEETQYF
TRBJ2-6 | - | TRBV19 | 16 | CASSSETGAGANVLTF
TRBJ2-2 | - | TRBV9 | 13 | CASSLRLSGELFF
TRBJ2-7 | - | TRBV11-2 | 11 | CASSLHYEQYF
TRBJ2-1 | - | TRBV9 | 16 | CASSPPGLAKVNEQFF
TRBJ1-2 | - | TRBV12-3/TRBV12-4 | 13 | CASSGQGRSGYTF
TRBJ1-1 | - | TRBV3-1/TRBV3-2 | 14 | CASSRGGVNTEAFF
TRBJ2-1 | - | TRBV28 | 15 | CASSLRRVTYNEQFF
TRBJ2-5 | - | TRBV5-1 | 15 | CASSLVGLARETQYF
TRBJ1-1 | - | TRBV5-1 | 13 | CASSLDRNTEAFF
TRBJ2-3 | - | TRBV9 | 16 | CASSPRWGAPTDTQYF
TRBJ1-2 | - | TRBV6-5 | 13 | CASMPGDNYGYTF
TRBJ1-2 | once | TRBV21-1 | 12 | CARTIKRLRHTF
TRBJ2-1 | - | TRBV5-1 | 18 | CASSLVPGQGIGYNEQFF
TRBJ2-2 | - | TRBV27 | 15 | CASSAGTARTGELFF